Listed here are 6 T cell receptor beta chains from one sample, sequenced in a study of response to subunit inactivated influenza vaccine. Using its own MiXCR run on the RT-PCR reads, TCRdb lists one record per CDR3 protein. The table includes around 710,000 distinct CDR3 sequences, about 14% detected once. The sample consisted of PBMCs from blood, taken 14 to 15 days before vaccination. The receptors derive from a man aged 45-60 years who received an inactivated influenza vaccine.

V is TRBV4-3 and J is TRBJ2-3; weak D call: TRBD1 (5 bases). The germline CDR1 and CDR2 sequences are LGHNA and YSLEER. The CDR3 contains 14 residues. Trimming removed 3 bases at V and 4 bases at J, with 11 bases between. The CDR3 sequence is CASSQGLSADTQYF. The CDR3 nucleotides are TGCGCCAGCAGCCAGGGGCTAAGCGCAGATACGCAGTATTTT.

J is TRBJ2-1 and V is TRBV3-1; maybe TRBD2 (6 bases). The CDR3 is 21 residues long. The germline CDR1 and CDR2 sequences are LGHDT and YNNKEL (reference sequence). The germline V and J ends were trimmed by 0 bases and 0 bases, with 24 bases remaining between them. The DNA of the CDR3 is TGTGCCAGCAGCCAAGATCCGACGACTAGTCCGTCCGGGAGCTCCTACAATGAGCAGTTCTTC. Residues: CASSQDPTTSPSGSSYNEQFF.

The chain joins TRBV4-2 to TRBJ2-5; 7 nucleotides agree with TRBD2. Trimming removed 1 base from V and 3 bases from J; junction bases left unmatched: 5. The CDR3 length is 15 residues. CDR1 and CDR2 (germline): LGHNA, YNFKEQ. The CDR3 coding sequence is TGTGCCAGCAGCCAAGTATACAGCGGGGAAGAGACCCAGTACTTC. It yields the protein CASSQVYSGEETQYF.

CDR3 amino acids: CASSIIGNQPQHF. CDR3 nucleotides: TGTGCCAGTAGTATTATAGGCAATCAGCCCCAGCATTTT. The chain combines TRBV19 with TRBJ1-5; no firm D call. The V gene's germline CDR1 is LNHDA and CDR2 SQIVND (reference sequence). The CDR3 runs 13 residues. V lost 3 bases and J 2 bases, leaving 5 bases between the germline ends.

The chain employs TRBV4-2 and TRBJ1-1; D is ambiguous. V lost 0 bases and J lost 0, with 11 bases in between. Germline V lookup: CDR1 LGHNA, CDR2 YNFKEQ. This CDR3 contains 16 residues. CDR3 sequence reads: CASSQERFRMNTEAFF. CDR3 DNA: TGTGCCAGCAGCCAAGAGCGGTTTCGAATGAACACTGAAGCTTTCTTT.

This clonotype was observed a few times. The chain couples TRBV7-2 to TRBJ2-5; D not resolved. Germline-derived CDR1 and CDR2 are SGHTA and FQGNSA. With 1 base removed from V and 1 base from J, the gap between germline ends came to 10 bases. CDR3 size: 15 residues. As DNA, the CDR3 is TGTGCCAGCAGCTTAGACCGGCCTAGCCAAGAGACCCAGTACTTC. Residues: CASSLDRPSQETQYF.